A single sample is the source of the 17 T cell receptor beta chains below, sequenced in a study of blood T cell repertoires in COVID-19. Only in-frame clones appear in the TCRdb table, and some are missing; sequencing was by immunoSEQ multiplex PCR. In the table there are 60,000 or so clones, around 87% of which are singletons. The specimen sequenced was peripheral blood. The receptors shown here come from a man between 60 and 75 years old with active COVID-19.

The chain combines TRBV29-1 with TRBJ1-2; tentatively, D is TRBD1 (5 bases). This CDR3 comprises 12 residues. V dropped 2 bases and J dropped 8 bases, with 12 bases sitting between them. Germline V gene data show CDR1 as SQVTM and CDR2 as ANQGSEA. CDR3 in DNA: TGCAGCGTTGAATTGGGGCATCGGGGCTACACCTTC. This codes for CSVELGHRGYTF.

The V and J genes are TRBV5-4 and TRBJ1-1, with 10 bases that match TRBD1. This CDR3 is 15 amino acids long. CDR1 is SGHNT, CDR2 YYREEE, per germline (reference sequence). The junction had 5 bases not matched to a gene; V was cut back by 4 bases and J by 2 bases. DNA of the CDR3: TGTGCCAGCAGCGTCCGGGACAGGGGAAACACTGAAGCTTTCTTT. The encoded protein is CASSVRDRGNTEAFF.

In this sample, this clone turned up once. The V gene is TRBV19, the J gene TRBJ2-1, with 7 bases fitting TRBD2. Trimming took 5 bases from V and 8 from J; bases not matched to a gene: 12. Looked up from germline, CDR1 is LNHDA and CDR2 is SQIVND (reference sequence). CDR3 length equals 15 residues. Here the CDR3 DNA reads TGTGCCAGTAGTGGGCTTACGGCGGGAGAGGATGAGCAGTTCTTC. This gives the protein CASSGLTAGEDEQFF.

The rearrangement uses TRBV30 and TRBJ1-1; maybe TRBD1 (6 bases). Germline-derived CDR1 and CDR2 are GTSNPN and SVGIG (reference sequence). The germline V and J ends were trimmed by 3 bases and 0 bases, with 14 bases remaining between them. The CDR3 is 15 residues long. The CDR3 loop is CAWSRTQGVNTEAFF. For the CDR3, the DNA is TGTGCCTGGAGCCGGACACAGGGAGTGAACACTGAAGCTTTCTTT.

The V gene is TRBV24-1, the J gene TRBJ2-5; D not certain. The germline V and J ends were trimmed by 4 bases and 8 bases, with 7 bases remaining between them. This CDR3 spans 11 amino acids. Germline V lookup: CDR1 KGHDR, CDR2 SFDVKD. Here the CDR3 DNA reads TGTGCCACCAGTGACCCTGTTACCCAGTACTTC. This translates into CATSDPVTQYF.

This chain's CDR3 is CASSQARAEPQHF. As DNA, the CDR3 is TGTGCCAGCAGCCAAGCGAGGGCTGAACCCCAGCATTTT. The V gene is TRBV4-2, the J gene TRBJ1-5; no firm D call. CDR1 and CDR2 (germline): LGHNA, YNFKEQ. V gave up 1 base and J gave up 10 bases, with 11 bases separating them. The CDR3 runs to 13 residues.

This clone was picked up one time. The V call is TRBV4-1, the J call TRBJ2-6, with 7 bases fitting TRBD1. With V trimmed by 0 bases and J by 1 base, 9 bases remained unmatched. The V gene's germline CDR1 is MGHRA and CDR2 YSYEKL. CDR3 length equals 19 residues. The CDR3 sequence: CASSQDRGLYYSGANVLTF. The DNA of the CDR3 is TGCGCCAGCAGCCAAGATAGGGGGCTATACTATTCTGGGGCCAACGTCCTGACTTTC.

This sequence joins TRBV9 and TRBJ2-7; D is possibly TRBD2 (5 bases). Trimming left V 0 bases short and J 1 base short, with 8 bases between. The germline gives CDR1 SGDLS, CDR2 YYNGEE. CDR3 length: 14 amino acids. CDR3 nucleotides: TGTGCCAGCAGCGTAGGGCAGCGGTCCTACGAGCAGTACTTC. It translates to CASSVGQRSYEQYF.

This clone was seen more than once but under ten times. The rearrangement joins TRBV5-1 to TRBJ2-7, with a weak D call TRBD2 (5 bases). CDR1 is SGHRS and CDR2 is YFSETQ in the germline V gene. V was trimmed by 2 bases and J by 0 bases, leaving 9 bases between them. The CDR3 has 14 residues. CDR3 DNA: TGCGCCAGCAGCTTTAGCGAGAGCTCCTACGAGCAGTACTTC. Its protein is CASSFSESSYEQYF.

This chain joins TRBV28 and TRBJ1-2; 11 bases map to TRBD1. V lost 5 bases to trimming and J lost 5 bases; unmatched junction nucleotides: 7. The CDR3 has 15 amino acids. Germline V gene sequence: CDR1 MDHEN, CDR2 SYDVKM. In nucleotides, the CDR3 is TGTGCCAGCAGTGCGGGACAGGGGGTTACATATGGCTACACCTTC. Protein sequence: CASSAGQGVTYGYTF.

The chain is built from TRBV6-5 and TRBJ1-3, with D perhaps TRBD1 (6 bases). The germline V and J ends were trimmed by 5 bases and 0 bases, with 11 bases remaining between them. There are 15 residues in the CDR3. The germline gives CDR1 MNHEY, CDR2 SVGAGI. CDR3 sequence: CASSLGGTSGNTIYF. In DNA, the CDR3 is TGTGCCAGCAGTCTAGGGGGTACCTCTGGAAACACCATATATTTT.

The V call is TRBV3-1 (or the pseudogene TRBV3-2), the J call TRBJ2-5, with D hard to call. Trimming stripped 4 bases from V and 5 bases from J, with 23 bases between. Germline V lookup: CDR1 LGHDT, CDR2 YNNKEL (reference sequence). The CDR3 has 17 residues. The CDR3 region has the DNA TGTGCCAGCAGCCCCCAGACGGTAACGGGTCCGAGGGAGACCCAGTACTTC. Its protein is CASSPQTVTGPRETQYF.

The chain carries TRBV5-1 and TRBJ2-5; TRBD1 is a possible D gene (6 bases). The CDR3 runs 16 residues. V was clipped by 0 bases and J by 5 bases, with 17 bases between them. CDR1 is SGHRS and CDR2 is YFSETQ in the germline V gene. The chain's CDR3 is CASSLAENRATETQYF. In DNA, the CDR3 is TGCGCCAGCAGCTTGGCCGAGAACAGGGCGACCGAGACCCAGTACTTC.

The V call is TRBV5-1, the J call TRBJ2-2, with 10 bases aligning to TRBD2. Unmatched junction bases numbered 0, after V lost 1 base and J lost 6 bases. CDR1 is SGHRS and CDR2 is YFSETQ in the germline V gene. This CDR3 spans 14 amino acids. CDR3 protein: CASSLLAGAGELFF. The CDR3 nucleotides read TGCGCCAGCAGCTTGCTAGCGGGGGCCGGGGAGCTGTTTTTT. Combining the CDR3 with reference TRBV5-1 and TRBJ2-2 gives the whole variable domain KAGVTQTPRYLIKTRGQQVTLSCSPISGHRSVSWYQQTPGQGLQFLFEYFSETQRNKGNFPGRFSGRQFSNSRSEMNVSTLELGDSALYLCASSLLAGAGELFFGEGSRLTVL.

The chain carries TRBV9 and TRBJ2-7; 11 nucleotides agree with TRBD1. V lost 4 bases, J lost 3 bases, and 6 bases stayed unmatched. The CDR3 has 15 amino acids. Germline CDR1 is SGDLS and CDR2 is YYNGEE. The CDR3 nucleotides read TGTGCCAGCAGCCCCGGACAGGGGGCTTTCTACGAGCAGTACTTC. This translates into CASSPGQGAFYEQYF.

The CDR3 spells CASSTPGQGFHEQYF. The DNA of the CDR3 is TGTGCCAGTAGTACGCCGGGACAGGGGTTCCACGAGCAGTACTTC. This chain joins TRBV19 and TRBJ2-7; 10 bases fit TRBD1. This CDR3 region has 15 residues. Germline CDR1 LNHDA, CDR2 SQIVND (reference sequence). V lost 4 bases to trimming and J lost 5 bases; unmatched junction nucleotides: 8.

This clone has a single count. The V and J genes are TRBV24-1 and TRBJ2-5, with 12 nucleotides matching TRBD2. CDR1 is KGHDR, CDR2 SFDVKD, per germline. The CDR3 spans 16 residues. J lost 5 bases, V lost 10 bases, and 13 bases had no gene match. This chain's CDR3 is CATSKPSGGADETQYF. The DNA for the CDR3 is TGTGCCACAAGTAAACCTAGCGGGGGGGCCGACGAGACCCAGTACTTC.